Presented here are 25 T cell receptor beta chains from one specimen sequenced in a study of blood T cell repertoires in COVID-19. TCRdb's table, derived via immunoSEQ multiplex PCR, lists solely in-frame clones and lacks some. Among 60,000 to 85,000 clones listed, roughly 80% were seen once. Material: peripheral blood. The receptors here all came from a man between 65 and 85 years old who had recovered from COVID-19.

The chain uses TRBV19 and TRBJ2-3; a possible D gene is TRBD1 (6 bases). The CDR3 is made up of 14 amino acids. V was clipped by 5 bases and J by 2 bases, with 11 bases between them. In germline, CDR1 is LNHDA, CDR2 SQIVND (reference sequence). The CDR3 spells CASSPGHHTDTQYF. CDR3 DNA sequence: TGTGCCAGTAGTCCGGGACATCACACAGATACGCAGTATTTT.

The chain combines TRBV7-8 with TRBJ2-1; TRBD2 agrees at 10 bases. This CDR3 contains 17 residues. Germline V gene lookup returns CDR1 SGHVS and CDR2 FQNEAQ. The V and J ends lost 5 bases and 2 bases, in that order; junction bases with no gene match: 9. The CDR3 loop reads CASSPSGRAFTYNEQFF. The DNA for the CDR3 is TGTGCCAGCAGCCCCAGCGGGAGGGCCTTCACCTACAATGAGCAGTTCTTC.

This clone was found once. This CDR3 is also generated by other DNA sequences in the sample. The chain couples TRBV18 to TRBJ1-1; 7 nucleotides align to TRBD1. V was clipped by 6 bases and J by 3 bases; unmatched bases: 7. Germline CDR1 is KGHSH and CDR2 is LQKENI. This CDR3 is 14 amino acids long. The CDR3, as DNA: TGTGCCAGCTCGTCGACAGGGCGTGACACTGAAGCTTTCTTT. Translating gives CASSSTGRDTEAFF.

Concerning this clone: One end of the junction varies from germline; a read error may be responsible. V usage is TRBV7-2 and J usage is TRBJ2-2, with 10 bases that match TRBD1. The germline V gene encodes CDR1 SGHTA and CDR2 FQGNSA. The CDR3 is 14 amino acids. CDR3 sequence (DNA): TGTGCCAGCAGCTGGGGGACAGGGGCCGGAGAGCTGTTTTTT. Its translation: CASSWGTGAGELFF.

This chain connects TRBV18 to TRBJ1-4; 7 bases fit TRBD1. V shed 8 bases and J 8 bases; nucleotides not matched to a gene: 11. CDR3 length equals 14 residues. The germline CDR1 and CDR2 sequences are KGHSH and LQKENI. This chain's CDR3 is CASAYGQEGEKLFF. The CDR3 DNA reads TGTGCCAGCGCATATGGACAGGAGGGAGAAAAACTGTTTTTT.

The chain employs TRBV2 and TRBJ1-4; D remains unclear. V dropped 6 bases and J dropped 5 bases, with 16 bases sitting between them. Germline CDR1 reads SNHLY; CDR2 reads FYNNEI. This CDR3 is 15 amino acids long. CDR3 protein: CASRTGRRLNEKLFF. CDR3 sequence (DNA): TGTGCCAGCAGGACCGGACGGAGGCTAAATGAAAAACTGTTTTTT.

This chain uses TRBV27 with TRBJ2-1; D may be TRBD1 (5 bases). Germline V gene sequence: CDR1 MNHEY, CDR2 SMNVEV (reference sequence). This CDR3 spans 15 amino acids. Trimming pared 2 bases from V and 2 bases from J, leaving 10 bases between. In DNA form, the CDR3 reads TGTGCCAGCAGTTTACAGGGTGATACCTACAATGAGCAGTTCTTC. Its protein is CASSLQGDTYNEQFF.

This chain joins TRBV4-3 and TRBJ2-7; D is perhaps TRBD1 (6 bases). The V gene lost 1 base and the J gene lost 6 bases, with 16 bases spanning the gap. The CDR3 is made up of 15 amino acids. CDR1 LGHNA and CDR2 YSLEER come from the germline V gene. The CDR3 DNA reads as TGCGCCAGCAGCCAAGCACAGGGTTCGGGCTCCGAGCAGTACTTC. Amino acids: CASSQAQGSGSEQYF.

The chain combines TRBV27 with TRBJ2-6; D ambiguous. The CDR3 covers 17 residues. The V gene lost 5 bases and the J gene lost 2 bases, with 16 bases spanning the gap. Germline V gene sequence: CDR1 MNHEY, CDR2 SMNVEV (reference sequence). In nucleotides, the CDR3 is TGTGCCAGCAGTCCGTCCGTTGGCCAGGCTGGGGCCAACGTCCTGACTTTC. Its translation is CASSPSVGQAGANVLTF.

This rearrangement joins TRBV25-1 to TRBJ2-5; D gene ambiguous. Per the germline V gene, CDR1 is MGHDK and CDR2 is SYGVNS. V was clipped by 3 bases and J by 5 bases, with 13 bases between them. There are 14 residues in the CDR3. In DNA, the CDR3 is TGTGCCAGCAGTGAGGTCCACTTCGGGGAGACCCAGTACTTC. Encoded protein: CASSEVHFGETQYF.

This chain connects TRBV28 to TRBJ2-7; 7 nucleotides agree with TRBD2. The CDR3 consists of 13 residues. Trimming at V came to 6 bases and at J to 6 bases, leaving 8 bases not matched to a gene. In germline, CDR1 is MDHEN, CDR2 SYDVKM. This chain's CDR3 is CASRYQVAGEQYF. The DNA of the CDR3 is TGTGCCAGCAGGTATCAGGTAGCGGGCGAGCAGTACTTC.

The chain uses TRBV20-1 and TRBJ1-1, with D maybe TRBD1 (5 bases). The germline V gene has CDR1 DFQATT and CDR2 SNEGSKA (reference sequence). This CDR3 is 12 amino acids long. V was trimmed by 3 bases and J by 6 bases, leaving 11 bases between them. The CDR3: CSASSRVSEAFF. For the CDR3, the DNA is TGCAGTGCTAGTTCCAGGGTGTCTGAAGCTTTCTTT.

The rearrangement links TRBV6-5 to TRBJ2-1; 11 bases are a match to TRBD2. There are 16 residues in the CDR3. Trimming removed 2 bases from V and 5 bases from J; junction bases left unmatched: 5. Germline-derived CDR1 and CDR2 are MNHEY and SVGAGI. The CDR3 spells CASSYAGTSGNNEQFF. The CDR3 DNA is TGTGCCAGCAGTTACGCCGGGACTAGCGGTAACAATGAGCAGTTCTTC.

This rearrangement joins TRBV27 to TRBJ2-1; D gene uncertain. Trimming cost V 5 bases and J 6 bases, with 11 bases left between them. CDR1 is MNHEY, CDR2 SMNVEV, per germline (reference sequence). This CDR3 comprises 13 residues. The CDR3 nucleotides read TGTGCCAGCAGTCCCCGGTGGGCCAATGAGCAGTTCTTC. It specifies CASSPRWANEQFF.

This rearrangement joins TRBV6-2 or TRBV6-3 to TRBJ2-1, with D maybe TRBD2 (6 bases). The CDR3 spans 15 residues. Germline lookup yields CDR1 MNHEY and CDR2 SVGEGT. Trimming took off 6 bases at V and 7 bases at J, with 19 bases between the two ends. The CDR3 nucleotides are TGTGCCAGCAGCTATAGCGGAGGCCGACAAAATGAGCAGTTCTTC. Residues: CASSYSGGRQNEQFF.

This clone was detected only a few times. The chain is built from TRBV6-1 and TRBJ2-7; 8 nucleotides match TRBD2. CDR3 length: 16 residues. Looked up from germline, CDR1 is MNHNS and CDR2 is SASEGT. Trimming at V came to 4 bases and at J to 2 bases, leaving 10 bases not matched to a gene. CDR3: CASSVTSVGTAYEQYF. The CDR3 nucleotides read TGTGCCAGCAGTGTGACTAGCGTGGGAACCGCCTACGAGCAGTACTTC.

CDR3 DNA: TGTGTCAGAAGCTTAGTTGCACCTAGTTTCTCCTACGAGCAGTACTTC. Translation: CVRSLVAPSFSYEQYF. The V call is TRBV7-5, the J call TRBJ2-7; the table names TRBD2, a call not compared with the DNA. TRBV7-5 represents a pseudogene. The CDR3 loop spans 16 amino acids.

The rearrangement uses TRBV7-2 and TRBJ1-1; D is undetermined. Per germline, CDR1 SGHTA and CDR2 FQGNSA. There are 13 residues in the CDR3. Trimming pared 5 bases from V and 0 bases from J, leaving 7 bases between. CDR3 DNA: TGTGCCAGCAGCCAAACATTGAACACTGAAGCTTTCTTT. Translation gives CASSQTLNTEAFF. The entire variable domain, with the rest obtained from reference TRBV7-2 and TRBJ1-1, is as follows: GAGVSQSPSNKVTEKGKDVELRCDPISGHTALYWYRQSLGQGLEFLIYFQGNSAPDKSGLPSDRFSAERTGGSVSTLTIQRTQQEDSAVYLCASSQTLNTEAFFGQGTRLTVV.

The chain has TRBV18 and TRBJ1-2, with unresolved D. The CDR3 contains 13 residues. The germline CDR1 and CDR2 sequences are KGHSH and LQKENI. Trimming left V 6 bases short and J 2 bases short, with 10 bases between. CDR3 residues: CASSEVLNYGYTF. The CDR3 nucleotides are TGTGCCAGCTCTGAGGTCTTAAACTATGGCTACACCTTC.

The gene calls are TRBV20-1 and TRBJ2-5; no reliable D call. The V and J ends lost 6 bases and 4 bases respectively, with 9 bases between them. The V gene's germline CDR1 is DFQATT and CDR2 SNEGSKA (reference sequence). This CDR3 spans 11 amino acids. CDR3 amino acids: CSAVSRETQYF. Written as DNA, the CDR3 is TGCAGTGCCGTTTCGAGAGAGACCCAGTACTTC.

The chain carries TRBV5-4 and TRBJ2-2; TRBD2 might be the D (6 bases). Germline V gene sequence: CDR1 SGHNT, CDR2 YYREEE (reference sequence). The CDR3 length is 14 residues. Trimming stripped 1 base from V and 7 bases from J, with 11 bases between. The CDR3 DNA follows: TGTGCCAGCAGCTTGATCGGGAGTGGCGGGGAGCTGTTTTTT. Residues: CASSLIGSGGELFF.

This chain joins TRBV6-5 and TRBJ1-2; 10 nucleotides align to TRBD1. This CDR3 has 14 amino acids. V shed 6 bases and J 8 bases; nucleotides not matched to a gene: 9. Germline-derived CDR1 and CDR2 are MNHEY and SVGAGI. The CDR3 spells CASSKDRGHYGYTF. In DNA form, the CDR3 reads TGTGCCAGCAGCAAAGACAGGGGGCATTACGGCTACACCTTC.

This chain connects TRBV6-2 or TRBV6-3 to TRBJ2-6, with 7 bases that match TRBD1. The CDR3 consists of 19 residues. V shed 2 bases, J shed 0 bases, and the junction held 10 bases outside the gene matches. Germline CDR1 MNHEY, CDR2 SVGEGT. As DNA, the CDR3 is TGTGCCAGCAGTTACCCTCAGATTCGGACAGGCTCTGGGGCCAACGTCCTGACTTTC. It is translated as CASSYPQIRTGSGANVLTF.

V is TRBV7-2 and J is TRBJ2-5; D may be TRBD2 (5 bases). In germline, CDR1 is SGHTA, CDR2 FQGNSA. V dropped 1 base and J dropped 4 bases, with 10 bases sitting between them. The CDR3 runs to 14 residues. The CDR3 bases are TGTGCCAGCAGCTTAGTTGGGAGCCGAGAGACCCAGTACTTC. This translates into CASSLVGSRETQYF.

This chain links TRBV12-3 or TRBV12-4 with TRBJ1-1; 7 nucleotides align to TRBD1. J was trimmed by 5 bases and V by 6 bases; bases with no gene match: 3. The CDR3 is 12 amino acids. The chain's CDR3 is CASSLQGTEAFF. In DNA form, the CDR3 reads TGTGCCAGCAGCCTACAGGGGACTGAAGCTTTCTTT.